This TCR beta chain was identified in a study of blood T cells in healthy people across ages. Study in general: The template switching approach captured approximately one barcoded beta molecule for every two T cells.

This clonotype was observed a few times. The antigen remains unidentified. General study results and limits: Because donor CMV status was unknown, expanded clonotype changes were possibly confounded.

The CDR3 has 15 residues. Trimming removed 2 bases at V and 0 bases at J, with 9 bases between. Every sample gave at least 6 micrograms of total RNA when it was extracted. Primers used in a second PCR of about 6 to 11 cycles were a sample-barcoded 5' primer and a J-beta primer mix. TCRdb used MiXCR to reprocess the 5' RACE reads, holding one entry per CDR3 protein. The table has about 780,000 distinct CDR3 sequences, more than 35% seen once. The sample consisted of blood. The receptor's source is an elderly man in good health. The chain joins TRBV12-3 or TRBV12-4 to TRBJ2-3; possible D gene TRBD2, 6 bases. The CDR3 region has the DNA TGTGCCAGCAGTTTAAGCGGGTACAGCACAGATACGCAGTATTTT. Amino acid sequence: CASSLSGYSTDTQYF.